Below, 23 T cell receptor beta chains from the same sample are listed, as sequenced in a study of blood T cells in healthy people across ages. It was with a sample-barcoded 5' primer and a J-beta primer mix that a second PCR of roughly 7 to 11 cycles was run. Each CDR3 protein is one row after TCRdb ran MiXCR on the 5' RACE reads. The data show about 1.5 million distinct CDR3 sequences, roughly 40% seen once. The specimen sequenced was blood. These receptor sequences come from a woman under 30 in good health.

CDR3: CASSPFRDTQYF. As DNA, the CDR3 is TGTGCCAGCAGCCCCTTCAGAGATACGCAGTATTTT. The rearrangement joins TRBV7-2 to TRBJ2-3; no clear D gene. The V gene's germline CDR1 is SGHTA and CDR2 FQGNSA. V gave up 5 bases and J gave up 5 bases, with 8 bases separating them. The CDR3 has 12 residues.

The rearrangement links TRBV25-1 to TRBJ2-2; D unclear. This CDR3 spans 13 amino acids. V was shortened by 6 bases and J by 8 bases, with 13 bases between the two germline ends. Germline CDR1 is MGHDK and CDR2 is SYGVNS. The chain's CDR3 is CASRGWGRGELFF. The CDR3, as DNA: TGTGCCAGCAGAGGCTGGGGTAGGGGGGAGCTGTTTTTT.

The CDR3 reads CASSYRAGTPKGLYGYTF. CDR3 DNA sequence: TGTGCCAGCAGTTACCGAGCCGGGACACCCAAGGGTCTCTATGGCTACACCTTC. The V and J genes are TRBV6-5 and TRBJ1-2; a possible D gene is TRBD1 (6 bases). V was cut by 2 bases and J by 4 bases, with 23 bases left in between. Germline V CDR1 and CDR2: MNHEY, SVGAGI. This CDR3 has 18 residues.

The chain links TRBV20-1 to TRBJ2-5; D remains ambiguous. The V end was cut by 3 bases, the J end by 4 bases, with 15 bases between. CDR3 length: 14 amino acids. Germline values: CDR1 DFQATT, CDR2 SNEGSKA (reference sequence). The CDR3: CSASPQRSGETQYF. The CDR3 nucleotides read TGCAGTGCTAGTCCCCAGAGGAGTGGAGAGACCCAGTACTTC.

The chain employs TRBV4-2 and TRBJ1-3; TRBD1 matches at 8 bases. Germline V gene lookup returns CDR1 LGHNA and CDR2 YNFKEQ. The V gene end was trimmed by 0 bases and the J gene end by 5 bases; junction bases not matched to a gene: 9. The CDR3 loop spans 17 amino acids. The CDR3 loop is CASSQDGQGARRNTIYF. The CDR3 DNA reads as TGTGCCAGCAGCCAAGATGGGCAGGGGGCAAGGAGAAACACCATATATTTT.

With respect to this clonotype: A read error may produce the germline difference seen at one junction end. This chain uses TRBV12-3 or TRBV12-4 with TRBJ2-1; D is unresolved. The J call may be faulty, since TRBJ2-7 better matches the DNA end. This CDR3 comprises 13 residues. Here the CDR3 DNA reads TGTGCCAGCAGATTAGTTTCCTACAATGAGCAGTACTTC. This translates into CASRLVSYNEQYF.

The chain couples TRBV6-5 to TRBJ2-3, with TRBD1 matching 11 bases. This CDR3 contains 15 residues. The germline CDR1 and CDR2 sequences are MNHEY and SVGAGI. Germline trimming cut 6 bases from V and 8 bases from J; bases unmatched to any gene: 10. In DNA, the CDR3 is TGTGCCAGCAGACCCGGGACAGGGGGAACGTCTACGCAGTATTTT. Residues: CASRPGTGGTSTQYF.

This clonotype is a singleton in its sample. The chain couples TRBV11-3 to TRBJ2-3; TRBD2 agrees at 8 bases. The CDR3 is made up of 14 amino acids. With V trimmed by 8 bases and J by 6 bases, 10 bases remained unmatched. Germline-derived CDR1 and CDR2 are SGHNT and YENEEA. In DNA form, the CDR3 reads TGTGCCAGCTCCCCGGGACTAGTCCCCGATACGCAGTATTTT. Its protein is CASSPGLVPDTQYF.

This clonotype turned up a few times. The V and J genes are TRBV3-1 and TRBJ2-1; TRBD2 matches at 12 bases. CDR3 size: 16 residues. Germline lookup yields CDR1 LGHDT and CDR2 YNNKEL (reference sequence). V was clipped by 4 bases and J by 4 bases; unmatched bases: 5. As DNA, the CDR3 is TGTGCCAGCAGCCTCCTAGCGGGGGGGCGATACAATGAGCAGTTCTTC. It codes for CASSLLAGGRYNEQFF.

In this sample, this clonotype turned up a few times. The CDR3 spells CSASLAGTEEQYF. The DNA for the CDR3 is TGCAGTGCTAGCCTAGCGGGAACAGAAGAGCAGTACTTC. This chain joins TRBV20-1 and TRBJ2-5; 9 nucleotides align to TRBD2. The CDR3 contains 13 residues. From germline, CDR1 is DFQATT and CDR2 SNEGSKA (reference sequence). Unmatched junction bases numbered 10, after V lost 3 bases and J lost 11 bases.

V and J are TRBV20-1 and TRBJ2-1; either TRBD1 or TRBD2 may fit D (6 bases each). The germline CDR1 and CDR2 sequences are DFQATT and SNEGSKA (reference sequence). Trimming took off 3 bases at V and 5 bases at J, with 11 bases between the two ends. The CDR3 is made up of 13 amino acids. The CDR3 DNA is TGCAGTGCTAGCTCGGGGGCGAACAATGAGCAGTTCTTC. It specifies CSASSGANNEQFF.

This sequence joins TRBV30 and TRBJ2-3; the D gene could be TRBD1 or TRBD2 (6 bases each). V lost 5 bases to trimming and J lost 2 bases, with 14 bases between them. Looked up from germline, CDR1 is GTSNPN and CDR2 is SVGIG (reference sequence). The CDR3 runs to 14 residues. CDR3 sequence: CAWGAGHTTDTQYF. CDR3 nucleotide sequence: TGTGCCTGGGGGGCGGGACACACCACAGATACGCAGTATTTT.

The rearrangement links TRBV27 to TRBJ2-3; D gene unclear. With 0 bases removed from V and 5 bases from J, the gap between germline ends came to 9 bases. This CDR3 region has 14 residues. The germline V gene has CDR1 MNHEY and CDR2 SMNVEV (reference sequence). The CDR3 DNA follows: TGTGCCAGCAGTTTATCTGGAAGCGAAGATACGCAGTATTTT. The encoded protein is CASSLSGSEDTQYF.

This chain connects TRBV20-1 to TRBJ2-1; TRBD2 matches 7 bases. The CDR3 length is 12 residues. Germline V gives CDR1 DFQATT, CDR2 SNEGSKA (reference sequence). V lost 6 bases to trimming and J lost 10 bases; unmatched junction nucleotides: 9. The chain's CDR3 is CSAPRTRGEQFF. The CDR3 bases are TGCAGTGCCCCCAGGACTAGAGGGGAGCAGTTCTTC.

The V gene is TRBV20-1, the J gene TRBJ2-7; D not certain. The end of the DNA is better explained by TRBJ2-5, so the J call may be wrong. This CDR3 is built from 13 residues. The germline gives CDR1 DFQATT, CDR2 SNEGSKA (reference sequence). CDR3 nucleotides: TGCAGTGCTAGAGGGGCCCACCGGGAGACCCAGTACTTC. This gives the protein CSARGAHRETQYF.

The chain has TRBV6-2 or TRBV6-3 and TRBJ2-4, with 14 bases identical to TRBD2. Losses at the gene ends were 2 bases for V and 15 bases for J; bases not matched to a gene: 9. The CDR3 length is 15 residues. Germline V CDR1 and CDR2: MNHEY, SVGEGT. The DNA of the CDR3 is TGTGCCAGCAGTTACACAGGACTAGCGGGGGGCCTTCGGTACTTC. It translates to CASSYTGLAGGLRYF.

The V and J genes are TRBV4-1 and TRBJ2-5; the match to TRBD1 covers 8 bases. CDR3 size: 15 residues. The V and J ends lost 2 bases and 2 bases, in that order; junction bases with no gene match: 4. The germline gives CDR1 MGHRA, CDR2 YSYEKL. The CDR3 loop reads CASSQRQGIQETQYF. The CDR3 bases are TGCGCCAGCAGCCAACGACAGGGGATTCAAGAGACCCAGTACTTC.

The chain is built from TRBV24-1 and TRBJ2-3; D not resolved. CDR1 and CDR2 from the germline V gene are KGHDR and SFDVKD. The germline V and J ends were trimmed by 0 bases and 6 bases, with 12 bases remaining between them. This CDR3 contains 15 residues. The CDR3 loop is CATSDLRHKGDTQYF. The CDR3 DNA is TGTGCCACCAGTGATTTGCGACATAAGGGCGATACGCAGTATTTT.

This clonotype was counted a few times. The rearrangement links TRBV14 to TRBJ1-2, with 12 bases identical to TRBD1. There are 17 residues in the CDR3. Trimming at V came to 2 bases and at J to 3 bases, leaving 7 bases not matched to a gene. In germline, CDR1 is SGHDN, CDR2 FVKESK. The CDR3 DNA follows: TGTGCCAGCAGCCAATACGGGACAGGGGGCATCTACTATGGCTACACCTTC. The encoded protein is CASSQYGTGGIYYGYTF. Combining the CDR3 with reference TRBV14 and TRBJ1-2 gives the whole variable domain EAGVTQFPSHSVIEKGQTVTLRCDPISGHDNLYWYRRVMGKEIKFLLHFVKESKQDESGMPNNRFLAERTGGTYSTLKVQPAELEDSGVYFCASSQYGTGGIYYGYTFGSGTRLTVV.

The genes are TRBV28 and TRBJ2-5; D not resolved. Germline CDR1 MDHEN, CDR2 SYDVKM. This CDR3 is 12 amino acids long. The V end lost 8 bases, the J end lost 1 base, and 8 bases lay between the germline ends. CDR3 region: CASGPPQETQYF. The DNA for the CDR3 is TGTGCCAGCGGGCCACCCCAAGAGACCCAGTACTTC. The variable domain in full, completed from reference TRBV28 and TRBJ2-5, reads DVKVTQSSRYLVKRTGEKVFLECVQDMDHENMFWYRQDPGLGLRLIYFSYDVKMKEKGDIPEGYSVSREKKERFSLILESASTNQTSMYLCASGPPQETQYFGPGTRLLVL.

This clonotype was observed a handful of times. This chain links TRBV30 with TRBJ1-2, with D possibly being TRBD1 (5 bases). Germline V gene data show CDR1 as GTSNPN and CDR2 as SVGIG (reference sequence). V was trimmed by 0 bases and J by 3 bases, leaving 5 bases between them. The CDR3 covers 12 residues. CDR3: CAWSVGDYGYTF. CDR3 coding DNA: TGTGCCTGGAGTGTAGGGGACTATGGCTACACCTTC.

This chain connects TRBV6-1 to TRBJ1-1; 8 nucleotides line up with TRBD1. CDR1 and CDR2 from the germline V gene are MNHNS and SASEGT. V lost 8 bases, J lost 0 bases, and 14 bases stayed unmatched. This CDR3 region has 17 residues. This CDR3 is CASPKTTGALMNTEAFF. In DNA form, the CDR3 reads TGTGCCAGCCCCAAAACGACAGGGGCACTTATGAACACTGAAGCTTTCTTT.

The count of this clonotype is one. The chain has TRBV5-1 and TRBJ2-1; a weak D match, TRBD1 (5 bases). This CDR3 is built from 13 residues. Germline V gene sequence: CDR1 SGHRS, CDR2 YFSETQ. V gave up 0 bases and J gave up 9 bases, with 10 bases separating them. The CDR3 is CASSLVGASEQFF. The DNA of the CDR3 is TGCGCCAGCAGCTTGGTAGGGGCCAGTGAGCAGTTCTTC.